What follows describes a single T cell receptor beta chain. Its antigen is still unknown. Germline V gene sequence: CDR1 SGHRS, CDR2 YFSETQ. V lost 0 bases, J lost 7 bases, and 8 bases lay in between. The CDR3 loop spans 14 amino acids. The data originate from a study of cytomegalovirus exposure and HLA in healthy donors. The PCR used 60 Vbeta and 13 Jbeta primers. The data were produced by immunoSEQ multiplex PCR, yet TCRdb's version contains in-frame clones alone and is incomplete. The sample has 170,000 or so clones, less than 85% seen once; the top ten hold 0.6% to 0.7%. Findings and caveats of the study: A few CMV-associated chains proved CMV antigen-specific in vitro. The classifier reportedly diagnosed cytomegalovirus status with high specificity and sensitivity.

The TCR comes from a boy aged 5-17 years in good health and CMV-seronegative. The sequencing sample was made of PBMCs. This chain links TRBV5-1 with TRBJ1-6; D is uncertain. As DNA, the CDR3 is TGCGCCAGCAGCTTGGGTATGGCAAATTCACCCCTCCACTTT. Translating it yields CASSLGMANSPLHF. Full variable domain (missing parts from reference TRBV5-1 and TRBJ1-6): KAGVTQTPRYLIKTRGQQVTLSCSPISGHRSVSWYQQTPGQGLQFLFEYFSETQRNKGNFPGRFSGRQFSNSRSEMNVSTLELGDSALYLCASSLGMANSPLHFGNGTRLTVT.